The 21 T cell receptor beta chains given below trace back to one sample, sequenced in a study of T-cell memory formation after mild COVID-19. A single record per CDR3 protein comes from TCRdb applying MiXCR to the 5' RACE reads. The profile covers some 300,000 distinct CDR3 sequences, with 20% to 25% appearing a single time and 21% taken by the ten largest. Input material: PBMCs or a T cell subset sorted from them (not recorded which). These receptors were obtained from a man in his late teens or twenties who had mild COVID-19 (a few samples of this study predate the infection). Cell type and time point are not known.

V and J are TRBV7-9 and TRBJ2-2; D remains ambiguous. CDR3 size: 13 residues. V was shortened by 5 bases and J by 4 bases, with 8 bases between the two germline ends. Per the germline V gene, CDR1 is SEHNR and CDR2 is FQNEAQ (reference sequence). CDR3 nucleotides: TGTGCCAGCAGCCCCCCTACCACCGGGGAGCTGTTTTTT. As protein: CASSPPTTGELFF.

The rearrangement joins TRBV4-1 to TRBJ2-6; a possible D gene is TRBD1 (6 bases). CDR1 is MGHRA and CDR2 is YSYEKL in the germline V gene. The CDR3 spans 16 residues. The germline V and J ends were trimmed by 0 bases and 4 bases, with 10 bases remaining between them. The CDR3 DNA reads TGCGCCAGCAGCCAAGAGGGGGCTAAGGGGGCCAACGTCCTGACTTTC. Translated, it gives CASSQEGAKGANVLTF.

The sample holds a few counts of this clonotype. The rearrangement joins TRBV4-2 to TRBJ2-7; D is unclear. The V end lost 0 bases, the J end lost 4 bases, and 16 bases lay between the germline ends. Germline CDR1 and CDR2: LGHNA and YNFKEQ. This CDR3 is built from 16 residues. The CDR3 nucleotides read TGTGCCAGCAGCCAAGATCGAGCATCGAAAACTTACGAGCAGTACTTC. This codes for CASSQDRASKTYEQYF.

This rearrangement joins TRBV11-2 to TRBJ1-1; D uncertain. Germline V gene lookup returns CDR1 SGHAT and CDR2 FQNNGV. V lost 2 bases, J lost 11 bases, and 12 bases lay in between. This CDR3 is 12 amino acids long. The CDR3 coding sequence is TGTGCCAGCAGCTTAATTTCTTTGTCGGCTTTCTTT. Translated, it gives CASSLISLSAFF. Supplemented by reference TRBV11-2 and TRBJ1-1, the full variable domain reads EAGVAQSPRYKIIEKRQSVAFWCNPISGHATLYWYQQILGQGPKLLIQFQNNGVVDDSQLPKDRFSAERLKGVDSTLKIQPAKLEDSAVYLCASSLISLSAFFGQGTRLTVV.

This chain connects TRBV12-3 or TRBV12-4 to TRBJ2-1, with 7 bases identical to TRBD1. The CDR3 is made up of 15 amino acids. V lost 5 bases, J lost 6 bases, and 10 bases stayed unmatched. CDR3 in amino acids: CASSPRTGGGNEQFF. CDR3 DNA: TGTGCCAGCAGTCCTCGGACAGGAGGTGGCAATGAGCAGTTCTTC.

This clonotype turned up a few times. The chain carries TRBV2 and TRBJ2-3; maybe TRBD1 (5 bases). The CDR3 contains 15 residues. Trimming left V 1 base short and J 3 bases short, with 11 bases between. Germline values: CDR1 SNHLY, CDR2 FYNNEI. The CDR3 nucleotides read TGTGCCAGCAGTGAAGGGGCAGGGCTGACAGATACGCAGTATTTT. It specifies CASSEGAGLTDTQYF.

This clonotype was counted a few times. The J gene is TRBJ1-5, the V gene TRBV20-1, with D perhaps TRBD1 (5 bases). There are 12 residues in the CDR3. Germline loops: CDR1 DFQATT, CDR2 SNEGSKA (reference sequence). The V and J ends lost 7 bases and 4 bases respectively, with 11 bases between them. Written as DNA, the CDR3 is TGCAGTGTAACAGGCGGAAATCAGCCCCAGCATTTT. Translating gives CSVTGGNQPQHF.

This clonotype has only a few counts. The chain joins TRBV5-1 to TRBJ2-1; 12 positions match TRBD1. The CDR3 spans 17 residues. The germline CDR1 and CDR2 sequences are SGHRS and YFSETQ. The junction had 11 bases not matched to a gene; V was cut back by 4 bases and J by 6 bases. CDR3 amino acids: CASSPRGTGGHSNEQFF. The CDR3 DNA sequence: TGCGCCAGCAGCCCTAGGGGGACAGGGGGCCACTCCAATGAGCAGTTCTTC.

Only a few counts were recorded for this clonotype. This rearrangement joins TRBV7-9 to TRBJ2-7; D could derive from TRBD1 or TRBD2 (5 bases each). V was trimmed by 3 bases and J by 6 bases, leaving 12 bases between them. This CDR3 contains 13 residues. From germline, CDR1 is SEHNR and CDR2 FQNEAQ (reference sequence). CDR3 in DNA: TGTGCCAGCAGCTTTTTCGGGACCGGCGAGCAGTACTTC. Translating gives CASSFFGTGEQYF.

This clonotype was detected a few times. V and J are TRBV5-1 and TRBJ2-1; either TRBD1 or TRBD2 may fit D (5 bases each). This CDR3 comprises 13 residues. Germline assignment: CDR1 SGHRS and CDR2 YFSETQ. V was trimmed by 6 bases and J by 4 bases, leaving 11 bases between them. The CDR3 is CASKPGTYNEQFF. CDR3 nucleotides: TGCGCCAGCAAACCCGGGACGTACAATGAGCAGTTCTTC. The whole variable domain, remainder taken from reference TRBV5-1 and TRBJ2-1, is KAGVTQTPRYLIKTRGQQVTLSCSPISGHRSVSWYQQTPGQGLQFLFEYFSETQRNKGNFPGRFSGRQFSNSRSEMNVSTLELGDSALYLCASKPGTYNEQFFGPGTRLTVL.

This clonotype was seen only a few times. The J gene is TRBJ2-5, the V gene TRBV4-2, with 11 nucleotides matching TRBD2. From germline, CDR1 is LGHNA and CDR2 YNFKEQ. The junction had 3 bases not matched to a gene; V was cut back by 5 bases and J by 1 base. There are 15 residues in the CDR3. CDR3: CASSELAGAQETQYF. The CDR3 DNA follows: TGTGCCAGCAGCGAACTAGCGGGGGCCCAAGAGACCCAGTACTTC.

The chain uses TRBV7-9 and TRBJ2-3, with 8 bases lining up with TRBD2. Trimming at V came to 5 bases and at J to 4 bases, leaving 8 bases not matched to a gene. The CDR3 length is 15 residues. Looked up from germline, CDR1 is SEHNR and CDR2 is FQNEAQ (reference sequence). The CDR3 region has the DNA TGTGCCAGCAGCCTCGCCGGGGGGGGACCAGATACGCAGTATTTT. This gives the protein CASSLAGGGPDTQYF.

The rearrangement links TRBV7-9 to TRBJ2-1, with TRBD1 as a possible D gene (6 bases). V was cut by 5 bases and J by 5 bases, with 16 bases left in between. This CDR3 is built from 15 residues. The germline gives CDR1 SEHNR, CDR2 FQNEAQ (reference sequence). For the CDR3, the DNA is TGTGCCAGCAGCCGAGCGAGGACAGAAAACAATGAGCAGTTCTTC. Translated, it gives CASSRARTENNEQFF.

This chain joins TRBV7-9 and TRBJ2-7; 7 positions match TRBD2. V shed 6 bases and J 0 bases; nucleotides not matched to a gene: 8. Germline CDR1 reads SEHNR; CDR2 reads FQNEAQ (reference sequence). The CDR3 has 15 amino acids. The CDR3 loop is CASRHSREASYEQYF. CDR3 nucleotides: TGTGCCAGCAGACATAGCCGGGAGGCCTCCTACGAGCAGTACTTC.

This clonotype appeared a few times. The CDR3 region is CASSHGPRGGYYNEQFF. CDR3 in DNA: TGTGCCAGCAGCCACGGCCCCCGGGGGGGATACTACAATGAGCAGTTCTTC. This chain links TRBV7-6 with TRBJ2-1; TRBD2 matches at 8 bases. This CDR3 comprises 17 residues. Trimming cost V 5 bases and J 3 bases; bases outside gene matches: 12. Germline V CDR1 and CDR2: SGHVS, FNYEAQ.

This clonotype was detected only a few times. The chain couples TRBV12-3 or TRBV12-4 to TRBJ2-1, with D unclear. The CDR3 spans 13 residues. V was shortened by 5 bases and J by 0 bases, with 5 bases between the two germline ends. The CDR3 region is CASSDFSYNEQFF. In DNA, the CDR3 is TGTGCCAGCAGTGACTTCTCCTACAATGAGCAGTTCTTC.

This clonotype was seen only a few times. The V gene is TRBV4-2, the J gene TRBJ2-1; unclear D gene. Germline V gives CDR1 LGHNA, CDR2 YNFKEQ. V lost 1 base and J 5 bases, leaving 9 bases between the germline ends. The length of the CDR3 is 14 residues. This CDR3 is CASSQVIGNNEQFF. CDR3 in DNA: TGTGCCAGCAGCCAAGTAATCGGAAACAATGAGCAGTTCTTC.

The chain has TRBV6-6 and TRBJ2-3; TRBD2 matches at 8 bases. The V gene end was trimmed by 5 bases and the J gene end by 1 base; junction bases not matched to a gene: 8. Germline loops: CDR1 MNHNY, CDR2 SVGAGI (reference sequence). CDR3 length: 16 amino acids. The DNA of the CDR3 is TGTGCCAGCAGTCCACGGGGGGGGCTTGGCACAGATACGCAGTATTTT. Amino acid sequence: CASSPRGGLGTDTQYF.

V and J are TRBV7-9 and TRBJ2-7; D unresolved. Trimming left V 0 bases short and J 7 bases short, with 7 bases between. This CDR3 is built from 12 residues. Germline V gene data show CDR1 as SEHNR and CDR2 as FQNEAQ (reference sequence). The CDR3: CASSLADGEQYF. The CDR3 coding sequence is TGTGCCAGCAGCTTAGCGGATGGGGAGCAGTACTTC.

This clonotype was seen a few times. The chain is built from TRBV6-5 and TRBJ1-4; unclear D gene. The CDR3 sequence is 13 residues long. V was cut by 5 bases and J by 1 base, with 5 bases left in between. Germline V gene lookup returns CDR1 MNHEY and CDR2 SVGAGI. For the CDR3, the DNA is TGTGCCAGCAGTCGCGGAACTAATGAAAAACTGTTTTTT. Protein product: CASSRGTNEKLFF.

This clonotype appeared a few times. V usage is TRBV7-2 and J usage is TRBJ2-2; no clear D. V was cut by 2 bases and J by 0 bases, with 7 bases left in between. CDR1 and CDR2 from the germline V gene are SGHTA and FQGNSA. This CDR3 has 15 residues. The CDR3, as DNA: TGTGCCAGCAGCTTATCTCTCGCGAACACCGGGGAGCTGTTTTTT. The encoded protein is CASSLSLANTGELFF.